This TCR beta chain was sequenced in a study of CD8+CD57+ T cells in acquired aplastic anemia (dated by TCRdb to 2017 to 2018). Notes on the research overall: A mean of around 3.3 ug of DNA, ranging from roughly 0.19 to 27.4 ug, was extracted from sorted CD4+ and CD8+ cells. For healthy donor samples, the average read count was about 10.8 million for CD4+ cells and 11 million to 13 million for CD8+ cells. Study-level results and caveats: Although some 28 CD8+ CDR3 sequences were shared by patients and controls, these sequences appeared highly expressed in patients and within the immunodominant clones of patients. No significant difference in CD8+ Simpson's diversity was found between patients and healthy controls (P=0.060).

Genomic DNA served as template for TCR beta VDJ combination and CDR3 sequence profiling. An Illumina HiSeq 2000 was the platform used for TCR repertoire sequencing. The authors' pipeline ran thus. TRBV/TRBJ rearrangement plots, CDR3 size and DJ length profiles, and Simpson's diversity index were used to evaluate the repertoires. The most abundant DNA sequence in the deep sequencing data was taken as the immunodominant clone. CDR3 amino acid sequences were screened for sharing across subjects and were compared with published repertoires and the VDJdb database. TCRdb trimmed the raw reads at Q25, called clones with MiXCR and kept productive beta chains. Rows are unified per CDR3 protein, each entry keeping the most common DNA and genes. These V and J calls derive from TCRdb rather than the authors' analysis. Recorded for this sample are just over 400,000 distinct CDR3 sequences; around 72% of them occurred a single time. Together, the top ten hold under 5% of the sample.

TCR repertoires of sorted CD4+ and CD8+ blood T cells from severe aplastic anemia patients and healthy subjects were deep-sequenced in the study. Ficoll-Paque density gradient centrifugation was used to isolate peripheral blood mononuclear cells. Before DNA extraction, CD4+ and CD8+ T cells were sorted with FACS or magnetic beads. This clonotype came up a few times. The antigen this receptor binds is unknown. The input lacks base qualities; no much larger clone sits a single base away. CDR1 and CDR2 are read off the germline V gene as ENHRY and SYGVKD. V lost 7 bases and J lost 8 bases, and the count of bases not matched to a germline gene is 7. Measured from the cysteine to the phenylalanine, the CDR3 is 12 residues long. Just the 36-base CDR3 DNA is kept, in frame starting at base 1.

This clonotype was sampled from a human donor in good health, serving as a control. The chain is encoded by TRBV10-3 joined to TRBJ1-2, with 7 central nucleotides matching TRBD1. Specimen: sorted CD4+, CD8+, or CD8+CD57+ T cells (not recorded which) from PBMCs. The DNA is TGTGCCATCAAACTTACAGGGGAAGGCTACACCTTC. It specifies CAIKLTGEGYTF.